The 26 T cell receptor beta chains given below trace back to one sample, sequenced in a study of blood T cell repertoires in COVID-19. Sequencing was performed with immunoSEQ multiplex PCR; in TCRdb, only in-frame clones are kept and a portion is missing. Of fewer than 70,000 clones listed, over 70% are singletons. The sample comprised peripheral blood. The receptors stem from a man between 60 and 75 years old with acute or convalescent COVID-19.

This clone came up a few times. The V gene is TRBV30, the J gene TRBJ1-5, with D possibly being TRBD1 (5 bases). CDR3 length: 13 amino acids. From germline, CDR1 is GTSNPN and CDR2 SVGIG (reference sequence). Trimming stripped 2 bases from V and 4 bases from J, with 9 bases between. CDR3 coding DNA: TGTGCCTGGAGTAACCAGGGAAATCAGCCCCAGCATTTT. Protein sequence: CAWSNQGNQPQHF.

The V gene is TRBV19, the J gene TRBJ2-1; D unresolved. The germline V and J ends were trimmed by 0 bases and 0 bases, with 12 bases remaining between them. The CDR3 runs 17 residues. From germline, CDR1 is LNHDA and CDR2 SQIVND (reference sequence). This CDR3 is CASSIDGGRSSYNEQFF. The CDR3 DNA reads as TGTGCCAGTAGTATAGACGGTGGTAGGAGCTCCTACAATGAGCAGTTCTTC.

The rearrangement uses TRBV7-6 and TRBJ1-6; D unclear. CDR3 size: 15 residues. Trimming took off 1 base at V and 8 bases at J, with 12 bases between the two ends. In germline, CDR1 is SGHVS, CDR2 FNYEAQ. The chain's CDR3 is CASSLVAAAHSPLHF. CDR3 sequence (DNA): TGTGCCAGCAGCTTAGTCGCGGCAGCCCATTCACCCCTCCACTTT.

This chain uses TRBV18 with TRBJ2-2; possible D gene TRBD2, 5 bases. Germline V gene lookup returns CDR1 KGHSH and CDR2 LQKENI. The CDR3 runs to 16 residues. V lost 2 bases and J 10 bases, leaving 20 bases between the germline ends. CDR3 residues: CASSPSLFRGYEELFF. As DNA, the CDR3 is TGTGCCAGCTCACCATCCCTCTTTAGAGGGTACGAGGAGCTGTTTTTT.

V gene TRBV5-1 combines with J gene TRBJ1-6; 7 bases are shared with TRBD1. CDR1 is SGHRS and CDR2 is YFSETQ in the germline V gene. Trimming cost V 0 bases and J 5 bases; bases outside gene matches: 5. CDR3 length: 16 residues. The chain's CDR3 is CASSLAGGLNNSPLHF. CDR3 nucleotide sequence: TGCGCCAGCAGCTTGGCAGGGGGATTGAATAATTCACCCCTCCACTTT. The variable domain in full, completed from reference TRBV5-1 and TRBJ1-6, reads KAGVTQTPRYLIKTRGQQVTLSCSPISGHRSVSWYQQTPGQGLQFLFEYFSETQRNKGNFPGRFSGRQFSNSRSEMNVSTLELGDSALYLCASSLAGGLNNSPLHFGNGTRLTVT.

The J gene is TRBJ1-3, the V gene TRBV7-3; TRBD1 aligns across 8 bases. The germline gives CDR1 SGHTA, CDR2 FQGTGA. The J segment lost 1 base and the V segment lost 3 bases, leaving 8 bases of the junction unmatched. The CDR3 has 17 amino acids. The CDR3 loop is CASSLEVDRGSGNTIYF. CDR3 nucleotide sequence: TGTGCCAGCAGCTTGGAGGTTGACAGGGGTTCTGGAAACACCATATATTTT.

This clone was detected a few times. The rearrangement uses TRBV18 and TRBJ2-3, with TRBD1 matching 7 bases. The germline gives CDR1 KGHSH, CDR2 LQKENI. With 3 bases clipped from V and 6 bases from J, the junction kept 6 bases outside the gene matches. The CDR3 is 14 residues long. The CDR3: CASSPGTGEDTQYF. The CDR3 bases are TGTGCCAGCTCACCTGGCACAGGGGAGGATACGCAGTATTTT.

This chain connects TRBV7-3 to TRBJ2-3; weak D call: TRBD1 (6 bases). Germline V CDR1 and CDR2: SGHTA, FQGTGA. Trimming left V 1 base short and J 4 bases short, with 15 bases between. This CDR3 spans 16 amino acids. The CDR3 reads CASSLRGPGFADTQYF. The CDR3 nucleotides read TGTGCCAGCAGCTTAAGGGGGCCCGGTTTCGCAGATACGCAGTATTTT. Drawing the rest from reference TRBV7-3 and TRBJ2-3, the complete variable domain is GAGVSQTPSNKVTEKGKYVELRCDPISGHTALYWYRQSLGQGPEFLIYFQGTGAADDSGLPNDRFFAVRPEGSVSTLKIQRTERGDSAVYLCASSLRGPGFADTQYFGPGTRLTVL.

This clone came up a few times. This sequence joins TRBV6-1 and TRBJ1-2; no reliable D call. There are 15 residues in the CDR3. Per the germline V gene, CDR1 is MNHNS and CDR2 is SASEGT. Deletions cut 0 bases from V and 0 bases from J, with 8 bases between. The CDR3 loop is CASSEAGNANYGYTF. CDR3 nucleotides: TGTGCCAGCAGTGAAGCGGGCAATGCTAACTATGGCTACACCTTC.

The chain has TRBV24-1 and TRBJ2-1; no clear D. Between the trimmed V and J ends, which lost 7 bases and 6 bases, there was a span of 9 bases. This CDR3 is built from 12 residues. Germline V gene data show CDR1 as KGHDR and CDR2 as SFDVKD. The CDR3 loop is CATSYFGNEQFF. In DNA, the CDR3 is TGTGCCACCAGCTACTTCGGCAATGAGCAGTTCTTC.

This chain links TRBV29-1 with TRBJ1-2; D perhaps matches TRBD1 (6 bases). The V and J ends lost 5 bases and 5 bases respectively, with 18 bases between them. There are 14 residues in the CDR3. In germline, CDR1 is SQVTM, CDR2 ANQGSEA. CDR3 protein: CSVQTRDTEYGYTF. The CDR3, as DNA: TGCAGCGTTCAGACCCGGGACACGGAGTATGGCTACACCTTC.

V usage is TRBV19 and J usage is TRBJ2-7; 9 positions match TRBD1. The ends lost 5 bases at V and 2 bases at J; junction bases unmatched: 4. The CDR3 runs 14 residues. Germline V gene lookup returns CDR1 LNHDA and CDR2 SQIVND (reference sequence). CDR3 sequence: CASSFGTGPYEQYF. The CDR3, as DNA: TGTGCCAGTAGTTTCGGGACAGGGCCCTACGAGCAGTACTTC.

V usage is TRBV7-8 and J usage is TRBJ2-4, with a tentative D call TRBD2 (5 bases). CDR1 SGHVS and CDR2 FQNEAQ come from the germline V gene. V lost 5 bases and J lost 0, with 14 bases in between. The CDR3 loop spans 16 amino acids. The CDR3 region is CASSGERFIAKNIQYF. CDR3 DNA sequence: TGTGCCAGCAGCGGGGAGAGATTTATAGCCAAAAACATTCAGTACTTC.

V usage is TRBV2 and J usage is TRBJ2-3; TRBD2 matches at 11 bases. The CDR3 runs 15 residues. The V gene's germline CDR1 is SNHLY and CDR2 FYNNEI. V trimming: 6 bases; J trimming: 6 bases; junction bases outside the gene matches: 8. The CDR3 loop reads CASRLLAGGEDTQYF. CDR3 DNA: TGTGCCAGCAGACTCCTAGCGGGGGGCGAGGATACGCAGTATTTT.

The chain is built from TRBV12-3 or TRBV12-4 and TRBJ1-6, with unresolved D. The CDR3 length is 13 residues. V was cut by 4 bases and J by 9 bases, with 10 bases left in between. CDR3 sequence reads: CASSSGGFSPLHF. The CDR3 region has the DNA TGTGCCAGCAGTTCGGGTGGGTTTTCACCCCTCCACTTT.

V gene TRBV18 combines with J gene TRBJ1-1; D unclear. CDR1 and CDR2 from the germline V gene are KGHSH and LQKENI. The CDR3 runs to 15 residues. Trimming took off 3 bases at V and 1 base at J, with 12 bases between the two ends. The CDR3 coding sequence is TGTGCCAGCTCACCCCTGGGAGACGGGAACACTGAAGCTTTCTTT. Protein: CASSPLGDGNTEAFF.

This clone appeared a single time. This rearrangement joins TRBV5-1 to TRBJ1-5; 10 bases agree with TRBD1. The CDR3 runs 14 residues. The V gene end was trimmed by 4 bases and the J gene end by 7 bases; junction bases not matched to a gene: 5. Looked up from germline, CDR1 is SGHRS and CDR2 is YFSETQ. CDR3 sequence reads: CASSPGQGDQPQHF. The CDR3 DNA follows: TGCGCCAGCAGCCCCGGACAGGGGGACCAGCCCCAGCATTTT.

This clone was picked up one time. V is TRBV5-4 and J is TRBJ2-1, with 9 nucleotides matching TRBD2. Looked up from germline, CDR1 is SGHNT and CDR2 is YYREEE (reference sequence). CDR3 length: 14 amino acids. J lost 8 bases, V lost 8 bases, and 11 bases had no gene match. As DNA, the CDR3 is TGTGCCAGTTTAACGGCTAGCGGGGATGATGAGCAGTTCTTC. This translates into CASLTASGDDEQFF.

The V and J genes are TRBV14 and TRBJ2-7; 7 bases agree with TRBD2. The CDR3 totals 15 residues. Trimming cost V 3 bases and J 3 bases; bases outside gene matches: 8. The germline gives CDR1 SGHDN, CDR2 FVKESK. CDR3 sequence: CASSQLRDYIYEQYF. The CDR3 DNA follows: TGTGCCAGCAGCCAGCTGCGGGACTATATCTACGAGCAGTACTTC.

The CDR3 sequence is CATSEGRAPYTF. In nucleotides, the CDR3 is TGTGCCACCAGTGAGGGGAGGGCTCCCTACACCTTC. The V and J genes are TRBV24-1 and TRBJ1-2; D is unclear. Trimming removed 4 bases from V and 10 bases from J, with 12 bases in between. Germline V gene lookup returns CDR1 KGHDR and CDR2 SFDVKD. This CDR3 is built from 12 residues.

This chain joins TRBV5-1 and TRBJ2-1; 9 bases fit TRBD1. V trimming: 4 bases; J trimming: 0 bases; junction bases outside the gene matches: 17. This CDR3 contains 20 residues. Germline assignment: CDR1 SGHRS and CDR2 YFSETQ. The CDR3 region has the DNA TGCGCCAGCAGCCTACCGGGACAGGGTTCCCCAATCAGCTCCTACAATGAGCAGTTCTTC. Its protein is CASSLPGQGSPISSYNEQFF.

The CDR3 region is CAWSVGTFTDTQYF. Written as DNA, the CDR3 is TGTGCCTGGAGTGTAGGGACTTTCACAGATACGCAGTATTTT. The chain combines TRBV30 with TRBJ2-3; the D gene is possibly TRBD2 (6 bases). Looked up from germline, CDR1 is GTSNPN and CDR2 is SVGIG (reference sequence). This CDR3 is built from 14 residues. V shed 0 bases and J shed 2 bases, with 9 bases lying between them.

The chain carries TRBV7-2 and TRBJ1-4; D perhaps matches TRBD1 (6 bases). This CDR3 is built from 15 residues. The V and J ends lost 6 bases and 0 bases respectively, with 11 bases between them. CDR1 is SGHTA, CDR2 FQGNSA, per germline. CDR3 nucleotide sequence: TGTGCCAGCAGGCACAGGGTATCAACTAATGAAAAACTGTTTTTT. This gives the protein CASRHRVSTNEKLFF. The whole variable domain, filled in from reference TRBV7-2 and TRBJ1-4, reads GAGVSQSPSNKVTEKGKDVELRCDPISGHTALYWYRQSLGQGLEFLIYFQGNSAPDKSGLPSDRFSAERTGGSVSTLTIQRTQQEDSAVYLCASRHRVSTNEKLFFGSGTQLSVL.

The chain employs TRBV30 and TRBJ1-6, with a weak D call TRBD1 (5 bases). The CDR3 is 15 amino acids. CDR1 is GTSNPN and CDR2 is SVGIG in the germline V gene (reference sequence). Trimming stripped 8 bases from V and 7 bases from J, with 21 bases between. This CDR3 is CAGGHSMEGNSPLHF. As DNA, the CDR3 is TGTGCCGGAGGGCACAGTATGGAGGGGAATTCACCCCTCCACTTT. The full variable domain, completed using reference TRBV30 and TRBJ1-6, is SQTIHQWPATLVQPVGSPLSLECTVEGTSNPNLYWYRQAAGRGLQLLFYSVGIGQISSEVPQNLSASRPQDRQFILSSKKLLLSDSGFYLCAGGHSMEGNSPLHFGNGTRLTVT.

This clone has a handful of counts. The DNA for the CDR3 is TGTGCCAGCAGCTTATCATACGGCTATGGCTACACCTTC. Translating gives CASSLSYGYGYTF. This rearrangement joins TRBV7-3 to TRBJ1-2; the D is unclear. The CDR3 length is 13 residues. V was shortened by 2 bases and J by 4 bases, with 8 bases between the two germline ends. Germline lookup yields CDR1 SGHTA and CDR2 FQGTGA.

The chain couples TRBV14 to TRBJ1-1; 7 bases fit TRBD1. The J segment lost 2 bases and the V segment lost 1 base, leaving 10 bases of the junction unmatched. Germline assignment: CDR1 SGHDN and CDR2 FVKESK. The CDR3 is made up of 17 amino acids. The CDR3 sequence: CASSQAGGKGANTEAFF. In DNA, the CDR3 is TGTGCCAGCAGCCAAGCCGGGGGAAAGGGGGCTAACACTGAAGCTTTCTTT.